The 26 T cell receptor beta chains reported below all come from one sample, sequenced in a study of Ad26.COV2.S vaccination and SARS-CoV-2 variants (dated by TCRdb to about 2021). The library was made by the immunoSEQ multiplex PCR assay. This immuneACCESS table, as held by TCRdb, lists in-frame sequences with V and J called but not all clones. Of the missing ones, under half trace to an unresolved V gene in checked studies; the others have no known cause. This sample lists more than 300,000 clones; about 86% were detected once. Roughly 2.1% of the sample is taken by the ten largest. The sample's treatment or condition label is to be understood as: roughly 19 received Ad26.COV2.S at low or high dose, single or two shots; several received placebo; per-sample allocation not given. Repertoires of vaccine and placebo recipients were sequenced from samples collected on day 63 after the first injection.

This specimen was peripheral blood, taken in a trial of Ad26.COV2.S vaccine versus placebo. These receptors were taken from a person aged 18-60 years who received the Ad26.COV2.S COVID-19 vaccine or a placebo.

The V call is TRBV12-5, the J call TRBJ2-1; TRBD1 or TRBD2 may be the D gene (5 bases each). The CDR3 contains 14 residues. The germline gives CDR1 LGHNT, CDR2 FRNRAP. The V end lost 5 bases, the J end lost 4 bases, and 12 bases lay between the germline ends. CDR3 in DNA: TGTGCTAGTGGTGAACGGGACGAATACAATGAGCAGTTCTTC. As protein: CASGERDEYNEQFF. Combining the CDR3 with reference TRBV12-5 and TRBJ2-1 gives the whole variable domain DARVTQTPRHKVTEMGQEVTMRCQPILGHNTVFWYRQTMMQGLELLAYFRNRAPLDDSGMPKDRFSAEMPDATLATLKIQPSEPRDSAVYFCASGERDEYNEQFFGPGTRLTVL.

The chain combines TRBV6-5 with TRBJ1-1; D remains unclear. V lost 7 bases to trimming and J lost 1 base, with 13 bases between them. This CDR3 is 14 amino acids long. The germline gives CDR1 MNHEY, CDR2 SVGAGI. The CDR3 reads CASTLGGQNTEAFF. The CDR3 region has the DNA TGTGCCAGCACCCTAGGAGGGCAGAACACTGAAGCTTTCTTT.

This chain links TRBV19 with TRBJ1-2, with TRBD1 matching over 7 bases. The V segment lost 4 bases and the J segment 4 bases; nucleotides outside the gene matches: 9. The CDR3 totals 15 residues. From germline, CDR1 is LNHDA and CDR2 SQIVND (reference sequence). CDR3 coding DNA: TGTGCCAGTAGTACCCGACAGGGTTCGGGCTATGGCTACACCTTC. Its protein product is CASSTRQGSGYGYTF.

J is TRBJ1-3 and V is TRBV27, with TRBD1 identical over 8 bases. This CDR3 region has 14 residues. The V and J ends lost 8 bases and 4 bases, in that order; junction bases with no gene match: 7. The germline gives CDR1 MNHEY, CDR2 SMNVEV (reference sequence). The CDR3 spells CASSGRDRGNTIYF. DNA of the CDR3: TGTGCCAGCTCTGGGAGGGACAGGGGAAACACCATATATTTT.

This clone was detected only once. The sample carries other DNA sequences with the same CDR3. The chain recombines TRBV18 with TRBJ1-1, with D unresolved. V was trimmed by 3 bases and J by 3 bases, leaving 8 bases between them. Germline values: CDR1 KGHSH, CDR2 LQKENI. The CDR3 is 13 amino acids. The CDR3 bases are TGTGCCAGCTCACCCAACCGGGACACTGAAGCTTTCTTT. Amino acids: CASSPNRDTEAFF.

V gene TRBV6-5 combines with J gene TRBJ1-3; D gene uncertain. The CDR3 consists of 15 residues. V was cut by 4 bases and J by 0 bases, with 10 bases left in between. Germline CDR1 reads MNHEY; CDR2 reads SVGAGI. CDR3 sequence reads: CASSLRAVSGNTIYF. The CDR3 DNA is TGTGCCAGCAGTTTACGGGCGGTCTCTGGAAACACCATATATTTT.

This clone was recorded once. The chain carries TRBV30 and TRBJ2-5; the match to TRBD2 covers 11 bases. V gave up 3 bases and J gave up 1 base; unmatched junction bases: 7. CDR1 and CDR2 from the germline V gene are GTSNPN and SVGIG (reference sequence). The CDR3 sequence is 16 residues long. Written as DNA, the CDR3 is TGTGCCTGGAGACCCGGGACTAGCGGCCTCCAAGAGACCCAGTACTTC. Its protein product is CAWRPGTSGLQETQYF.

The chain employs TRBV5-6 and TRBJ2-3, with 10 bases matching TRBD1. Germline V lookup: CDR1 SGHDT, CDR2 YYEEEE. The CDR3 contains 15 residues. With 4 bases clipped from V and 5 bases from J, the junction kept 7 bases outside the gene matches. In DNA, the CDR3 is TGTGCCAGCAGCGCACCGGGACAGGGGCAAGATACGCAGTATTTT. Its protein is CASSAPGQGQDTQYF.

The chain couples TRBV7-2 to TRBJ2-7; 7 bases agree with TRBD1. Germline lookup yields CDR1 SGHTA and CDR2 FQGNSA. CDR3 size: 16 residues. V lost 1 base, J lost 0 bases, and 6 bases stayed unmatched. The CDR3 spells CASSLGYRGLSYEQYF. CDR3 DNA: TGTGCCAGCAGCTTAGGGTACAGGGGCCTCTCCTACGAGCAGTACTTC.

DNA of the CDR3: TGTGCCAGCAGCTTGGCTGGTAGTAGGGCCTACAATGAGCAGTTCTTC. Amino acid sequence: CASSLAGSRAYNEQFF. The chain employs TRBV5-4 and TRBJ2-1; D not certain. Trimming removed 0 bases from V and 2 bases from J, with 12 bases in between. The germline CDR1 and CDR2 sequences are SGHNT and YYREEE (reference sequence). This CDR3 has 16 residues.

This chain connects TRBV9 to TRBJ1-2; TRBD1 matches 10 bases. After removal of 4 bases from V and 4 bases from J, the junction contained 19 bases not matched to a gene. CDR3 size: 19 residues. Germline V gene sequence: CDR1 SGDLS, CDR2 YYNGEE. For the CDR3, the DNA is TGTGCCAGCAGCACCGGGACAGGGGTGATAAAAGTGGGATCCTATGGCTACACCTTC. Protein product: CASSTGTGVIKVGSYGYTF.

With regard to this clone: The sample has other DNA sequences that encode this CDR3 too. The chain joins TRBV25-1 to TRBJ1-2; 7 nucleotides line up with TRBD1. V trimming: 6 bases; J trimming: 4 bases; junction bases outside the gene matches: 5. CDR1 and CDR2 (germline): MGHDK, SYGVNS. CDR3 length: 13 residues. The chain's CDR3 is CASSGGTAYGYTF. CDR3 sequence (DNA): TGTGCCAGCAGCGGCGGGACAGCCTATGGCTACACCTTC.

The rearrangement links TRBV7-7 to TRBJ2-5; D might be TRBD1 (5 bases). Looked up from germline, CDR1 is SSHAT and CDR2 is FNYEAQ (reference sequence). The CDR3 totals 13 residues. V dropped 2 bases and J dropped 2 bases, with 6 bases sitting between them. The CDR3 coding sequence is TGTGCCAGCAGCTTACACAGGCAAGAGACCCAGTACTTC. This codes for CASSLHRQETQYF. The whole variable domain, remainder taken from reference TRBV7-7 and TRBJ2-5, is GAGVSQSPRYKVTKRGQDVTLRCDPISSHATLYWYQQALGQGPEFLTYFNYEAQPDKSGLPSDRFSAERPEGSISTLTIQRTEQRDSAMYRCASSLHRQETQYFGPGTRLLVL.

The V and J genes are TRBV3-1 (or the pseudogene TRBV3-2) and TRBJ1-6; possibly TRBD1 for D (5 bases). Germline lookup yields CDR1 LGHDT and CDR2 YNNKEL (reference sequence). V was shortened by 0 bases and J by 3 bases, with 15 bases between the two germline ends. The CDR3 covers 18 residues. This CDR3 is CASSQDRGAVHYNSPLHF. As DNA, the CDR3 is TGTGCCAGCAGCCAAGATAGAGGGGCTGTTCACTATAATTCACCCCTCCACTTT.

The chain is built from TRBV6-2 or TRBV6-3 and TRBJ2-1; D remains unclear. Germline CDR1 is MNHEY and CDR2 is SVGEGT. Trimming removed 4 bases at V and 2 bases at J, with 9 bases between. This CDR3 spans 14 amino acids. CDR3 amino acids: CASSFHSTYNEQFF. CDR3 nucleotide sequence: TGTGCCAGCAGTTTCCACAGCACCTACAATGAGCAGTTCTTC.

The V and J genes are TRBV5-5 and TRBJ2-3; 10 bases agree with TRBD1. Germline-derived CDR1 and CDR2 are SGHKS and YYEKEE (reference sequence). The CDR3 loop spans 16 amino acids. Trimming cost V 4 bases and J 4 bases; bases outside gene matches: 9. In nucleotides, the CDR3 is TGTGCCAGCAGCAACAACCCCGGGACAGGGGCAGATACGCAGTATTTT. Protein: CASSNNPGTGADTQYF.

This clone was detected once. The chain recombines TRBV6-5 with TRBJ1-5; 7 nucleotides line up with TRBD1. Germline V gives CDR1 MNHEY, CDR2 SVGAGI. After removal of 6 bases from V and 7 bases from J, the junction contained 9 bases not matched to a gene. The CDR3 runs 14 residues. CDR3 amino acids: CASREGAGRQPQHF. Here the CDR3 DNA reads TGTGCCAGCAGGGAGGGGGCGGGGAGGCAGCCCCAGCATTTT.

This clone has just a few counts. This sequence joins TRBV5-6 and TRBJ1-2; D possibly corresponds to TRBD1 (6 bases). Germline V gene lookup returns CDR1 SGHDT and CDR2 YYEEEE. The CDR3 totals 14 residues. Trimming stripped 3 bases from V and 8 bases from J, with 17 bases between. The CDR3 nucleotides read TGTGCCAGCAGCTGGGACATACGAGGATACGGCTACACCTTC. Its translation: CASSWDIRGYGYTF.

The genes are TRBV19 and TRBJ2-3; 9 bases are shared with TRBD1. The V gene's germline CDR1 is LNHDA and CDR2 SQIVND (reference sequence). This CDR3 region has 17 residues. Trimming cost V 4 bases and J 1 base; bases outside gene matches: 9. CDR3 sequence: CASSRATGGSGTDTQYF. CDR3 in DNA: TGTGCCAGTAGTAGGGCCACAGGGGGCAGTGGCACAGATACGCAGTATTTT.

J is TRBJ1-5 and V is TRBV6-2 or TRBV6-3, with no clear D. Deletions cut 2 bases from V and 1 base from J, with 9 bases between. Germline V gene sequence: CDR1 MNHEY, CDR2 SVGEGT. The CDR3 consists of 15 residues. The CDR3 loop is CASSYGGISNQPQHF. CDR3 coding DNA: TGTGCCAGCAGTTACGGCGGGATAAGCAATCAGCCCCAGCATTTT.

This clone was observed a few times. The CDR3 DNA follows: TGTGCCAGCAGCCCAGCGACAGACACCATATATTTT. Protein sequence: CASSPATDTIYF. V and J are TRBV5-5 and TRBJ1-3, with TRBD1 as a possible D gene (5 bases). Trimming shortened V by 4 bases and J by 8 bases, and 10 bases separated the two germline ends. CDR1 is SGHKS, CDR2 YYEKEE, per germline (reference sequence). This CDR3 has 12 residues.

DNA for the CDR3: TGTGCCAGCTCACCCTCCCAGGTCCAAGAGACCCAGTACTTC. This gives the protein CASSPSQVQETQYF. This chain links TRBV18 with TRBJ2-5, with no clear D. The CDR3 extends over 14 amino acids. Trimming cost V 3 bases and J 1 base, with 9 bases left between them. CDR1 and CDR2 (germline): KGHSH, LQKENI.

Concerning this clone: Without the conserved terminal phenylalanine or tryptophan, this CDR3 likely stems from a read error. The limits of the CDR3 on the DNA are not certain, so only TCRdb's listed CDR3 is given. The chain links TRBV6-5 to TRBJ1-2; no DNA check was done on the table's D call, TRBD1. The CDR3 extends over 13 residues, inclusive of both ends. Germline CDR1 MNHEY, CDR2 SVGAGI. The CDR3 sequence is CASSYSGQGPSAY.

The table lists this clone with a count of one. The chain carries TRBV24-1 and TRBJ2-1, with TRBD1 matching over 7 bases. Germline CDR1 and CDR2: KGHDR and SFDVKD. The CDR3 runs to 17 residues. V trimming: 3 bases; J trimming: 5 bases; junction bases outside the gene matches: 12. CDR3 sequence: CATSDTTGQYGHNEQFF. The CDR3, as DNA: TGTGCCACCAGTGATACAACGGGACAGTATGGCCACAATGAGCAGTTCTTC.

The chain is built from TRBV6-2 or TRBV6-3 and TRBJ2-2; D call uncertain. Germline V gene data show CDR1 as MNHEY and CDR2 as SVGEGT. This CDR3 comprises 13 residues. The germline V and J ends were trimmed by 4 bases and 3 bases, with 6 bases remaining between them. CDR3 protein: CASSSSYTGELFF. CDR3 coding DNA: TGTGCCAGCAGTTCCTCTTACACCGGGGAGCTGTTTTTT.

The chain combines TRBV7-2 with TRBJ2-3; 7 bases line up with TRBD1. The CDR3 extends over 16 amino acids. V was pared by 0 bases and J by 14 bases, with 17 bases of the junction left unmatched. The germline CDR1 and CDR2 sequences are SGHTA and FQGNSA. Here the CDR3 DNA reads TGTGCCAGCAGCTTAGCCCCGGGACAGACCTACTCGAGCAGGTATTTT. It encodes CASSLAPGQTYSSRYF.